These 27 T cell receptor beta chains originate from one sample sequenced in a study of blood T cells in healthy people across ages (dated by TCRdb to 2014 to 2015). Libraries came from 5' RACE. The reads were generated on an Illumina HiSeq 2500. The second PCR ran for roughly 6 to 11 cycles and used a J-beta primer mix along with a sample-barcoded 5' primer. The public reads were quality trimmed at Q25 with fastp and then assembled into clones with MiXCR by TCRdb, keeping productive beta chains. Rows are combined by CDR3 protein, so each entry shows the most common genes and DNA. The sample includes over a million distinct CDR3 sequences, with roughly 43% observed a single time. Around 4% of the sample lies in the top ten. The sequencing input was blood. The origin of the receptors is a young woman in good health.

The chain recombines TRBV3-1 with TRBJ2-4; D possibly corresponds to TRBD1 (6 bases). The V end lost 1 base, the J end lost 6 bases, and 16 bases lay between the germline ends. CDR3 length: 16 residues. Germline CDR1 is LGHDT and CDR2 is YNNKEL (reference sequence). Here the CDR3 reads CASSQGVSRGANIQYF. The CDR3 nucleotides read TGTGCCAGCAGCCAAGGGGTTTCCAGGGGTGCAAACATTCAGTACTTC.

This clonotype was seen a few times. This chain uses TRBV5-1 with TRBJ1-1, with D possibly TRBD1 on 5 matching bases. Trimming stripped 4 bases from V and 3 bases from J, with 16 bases between. This CDR3 is 15 amino acids long. Looked up from germline, CDR1 is SGHRS and CDR2 is YFSETQ. The CDR3 is CASSKGRVEDTEAFF. In DNA form, the CDR3 reads TGCGCCAGCAGCAAGGGACGCGTCGAGGACACTGAAGCTTTCTTT. Supplemented by reference TRBV5-1 and TRBJ1-1, the full variable domain reads KAGVTQTPRYLIKTRGQQVTLSCSPISGHRSVSWYQQTPGQGLQFLFEYFSETQRNKGNFPGRFSGRQFSNSRSEMNVSTLELGDSALYLCASSKGRVEDTEAFFGQGTRLTVV.

The chain couples TRBV10-3 to TRBJ1-4; D gene ambiguous. V lost 4 bases and J 1 base, leaving 7 bases between the germline ends. In germline, CDR1 is ENHRY, CDR2 SYGVKD. This CDR3 has 14 amino acids. The CDR3 is CAISAGGTNEKLFF. The CDR3 DNA follows: TGTGCCATCAGTGCGGGAGGAACTAATGAAAAACTGTTTTTT.

The chain is built from TRBV2 and TRBJ2-7, with D tentatively TRBD1 (6 bases). In germline, CDR1 is SNHLY, CDR2 FYNNEI. Trimming pared 7 bases from V and 0 bases from J, leaving 16 bases between. The CDR3 loop spans 15 amino acids. Here the CDR3 DNA reads TGTGCCAGCACCAGGGGTAGCGAGAGCTCCTACGAGCAGTACTTC. Protein: CASTRGSESSYEQYF.

The V call is TRBV5-6, the J call TRBJ2-3; 9 bases are a match to TRBD2. The V segment lost 3 bases and the J segment 2 bases; nucleotides outside the gene matches: 10. The CDR3 length is 17 residues. CDR1 SGHDT and CDR2 YYEEEE come from the germline V gene. This CDR3 is CASSSLGRGGSTDTQYF. The CDR3 DNA sequence: TGTGCCAGCAGCTCCCTCGGGCGGGGGGGTTCCACAGATACGCAGTATTTT.

The chain couples TRBV4-2 to TRBJ2-1, with D perhaps matching TRBD2 (5 bases). Germline-derived CDR1 and CDR2 are LGHNA and YNFKEQ. Trimming left V 4 bases short and J 4 bases short, with 20 bases between. This CDR3 spans 17 amino acids. DNA for the CDR3: TGTGCCAGCAGCCGCGCCTGGCCCAGACTAAAATACAATGAGCAGTTCTTC. Translating gives CASSRAWPRLKYNEQFF.

This clonotype was seen a few times. The chain employs TRBV6-2 or TRBV6-3 and TRBJ1-2; the match to TRBD1 covers 10 bases. Unmatched junction bases numbered 8, after V lost 7 bases and J lost 0 bases. This CDR3 comprises 16 residues. Germline assignment: CDR1 MNHEY and CDR2 SVGEGT. CDR3 in DNA: TGTGCCAGCACCGCTCCGGGGACAGGGGCTAACTATGGCTACACCTTC. As protein: CASTAPGTGANYGYTF.

The chain uses TRBV12-3 or TRBV12-4 and TRBJ2-5; no reliable D call. The DNA matches TRBJ2-7 better at its end, which makes the J call doubtful. The CDR3 length is 12 residues. The chain's CDR3 is CASSFGVGEQYF. The CDR3 nucleotides read TGTGCCAGCAGCTTTGGGGTCGGCGAGCAGTACTTC.

The CDR3 here is CASSQTSGSLVNNEQFF. The CDR3 bases are TGTGCCAGCAGCCAGACTAGCGGGAGCCTAGTTAACAATGAGCAGTTCTTC. The gene calls are TRBV5-4 and TRBJ2-1; 12 positions agree with TRBD2. The V gene end was trimmed by 4 bases and the J gene end by 5 bases; junction bases not matched to a gene: 10. The CDR3 extends over 17 amino acids. Germline CDR1 is SGHNT and CDR2 is YYREEE (reference sequence).

The sample holds a few counts of this clonotype. The gene calls are TRBV20-1 and TRBJ2-7; D is perhaps TRBD2 (5 bases). Germline V gene sequence: CDR1 DFQATT, CDR2 SNEGSKA (reference sequence). The CDR3 sequence is 12 residues long. The V end was cut by 6 bases, the J end by 1 base, with 10 bases between. The CDR3 DNA sequence: TGCAGTGCCTTAGGACTGTCCTACGAGCAGTACTTC. Translation: CSALGLSYEQYF.

The sample holds a few counts of this clonotype. The chain combines TRBV7-9 with TRBJ2-1, with TRBD1 matching over 8 bases. The CDR3 spans 17 residues. From germline, CDR1 is SEHNR and CDR2 FQNEAQ (reference sequence). Unmatched junction bases numbered 8, after V lost 4 bases and J lost 0 bases. The CDR3 region has the DNA TGTGCCAGCAGCTCTACGACAGGGGCAAGCTCCTACAATGAGCAGTTCTTC. Amino acids: CASSSTTGASSYNEQFF.

This rearrangement joins TRBV9 to TRBJ2-7; D possibly corresponds to TRBD2 (5 bases). V dropped 4 bases and J dropped 0 bases, with 11 bases sitting between them. The CDR3 covers 14 residues. Germline CDR1 reads SGDLS; CDR2 reads YYNGEE. CDR3 sequence: CASSPGLYSYEQYF. CDR3 in DNA: TGTGCCAGCAGCCCCGGACTTTACTCCTACGAGCAGTACTTC.

Many counts were recorded for this clonotype. The chain has TRBV10-3 and TRBJ2-4; perhaps TRBD1 as D (6 bases). Germline V CDR1 and CDR2: ENHRY, SYGVKD. The CDR3 has 13 residues. V gave up 5 bases and J gave up 8 bases, with 13 bases separating them. In DNA, the CDR3 is TGTGCCATCAGTTTTCAGGGGCAGGACATTCAGTACTTC. Translation: CAISFQGQDIQYF.

The rearrangement joins TRBV6-2 or TRBV6-3 to TRBJ2-7; TRBD1 aligns across 7 bases. V shed 6 bases, J shed 4 bases, and the junction held 18 bases outside the gene matches. Germline lookup yields CDR1 MNHEY and CDR2 SVGEGT. The CDR3 extends over 17 amino acids. CDR3 sequence reads: CASSRIPTGTFAYEQYF. CDR3 DNA: TGTGCCAGCAGCCGGATCCCGACAGGGACATTTGCTTACGAGCAGTACTTC.

The chain joins TRBV11-1 to TRBJ2-4, with D tentatively TRBD1 or TRBD2 (5 bases each). CDR3 size: 22 residues. The germline V gene encodes CDR1 SGHAT and CDR2 FQDESV (reference sequence). Trimming left V 2 bases short and J 0 bases short, with 29 bases between. The CDR3 protein is CASSLFTRARDRLKLAKNIQYF. In DNA, the CDR3 is TGTGCCAGCAGCTTATTTACTAGGGCCCGGGACCGCCTAAAACTAGCCAAAAACATTCAGTACTTC. The entire variable domain, with the rest obtained from reference TRBV11-1 and TRBJ2-4, is as follows: EAEVAQSPRYKITEKSQAVAFWCDPISGHATLYWYRQILGQGPELLVQFQDESVVDDSQLPKDRFSAERLKGVDSTLKIQPAELGDSAMYLCASSLFTRARDRLKLAKNIQYFGAGTRLSVL.

With regard to this clonotype: A much larger clone lies a single base off, so this may be a read error. V usage is TRBV20-1 and J usage is TRBJ2-1; 8 bases match TRBD2. The J call could be wrong; TRBJ2-7 is a better fit for the DNA end. This CDR3 comprises 14 residues. Germline CDR1 DFQATT, CDR2 SNEGSKA (reference sequence). CDR3 sequence: CSARVRLAYNEQYF. CDR3 in DNA: TGCAGTGCTAGGGTCAGACTAGCGTACAATGAGCAGTACTTC.

A few counts support this clonotype. This chain connects TRBV29-1 to TRBJ1-5, with no clear D. Germline-derived CDR1 and CDR2 are SQVTM and ANQGSEA. Trimming stripped 0 bases from V and 2 bases from J, with 8 bases between. This CDR3 is 14 amino acids long. Written as DNA, the CDR3 is TGCAGCGTTGAAGAGCCGGTGGGCAATCAGCCCCAGCATTTT. The encoded protein is CSVEEPVGNQPQHF.

The CDR3 region is CSVRTGSETQHF. The CDR3 DNA sequence: TGCAGCGTTAGGACAGGGTCCGAGACCCAGCATTTT. The V call is TRBV29-1, the J call TRBJ1-5, with 8 bases that match TRBD1. The CDR3 covers 12 residues. Germline V gene sequence: CDR1 SQVTM, CDR2 ANQGSEA. V gave up 5 bases and J gave up 11 bases; unmatched junction bases: 8.

J is TRBJ2-2 and V is TRBV7-2; no definite D call. V lost 0 bases and J 0 bases, leaving 5 bases between the germline ends. This CDR3 has 15 residues. Germline V gene data show CDR1 as SGHTA and CDR2 as FQGNSA. For the CDR3, the DNA is TGTGCCAGCAGCTTAGCGGTCGCGAACACCGGGGAGCTGTTTTTT. This gives the protein CASSLAVANTGELFF. The whole variable domain, filled in from reference TRBV7-2 and TRBJ2-2, reads GAGVSQSPSNKVTEKGKDVELRCDPISGHTALYWYRQSLGQGLEFLIYFQGNSAPDKSGLPSDRFSAERTGGSVSTLTIQRTQQEDSAVYLCASSLAVANTGELFFGEGSRLTVL.

The gene calls are TRBV28 and TRBJ2-5; D gene ambiguous. CDR1 and CDR2 from the germline V gene are MDHEN and SYDVKM. Trimming pared 7 bases from V and 6 bases from J, leaving 24 bases between. CDR3 length: 16 residues. CDR3 loop: CASNPALKESLKTQYF. The CDR3 DNA sequence: TGTGCCAGCAACCCGGCTCTGAAGGAATCTCTGAAGACCCAGTACTTC.

CDR3 amino acids: CAAKGGRAQTQYF. The CDR3 DNA reads as TGTGCCGCCAAAGGCGGGAGGGCTCAGACCCAGTACTTC. This chain joins TRBV28 and TRBJ2-5, with 9 nucleotides matching TRBD2. CDR3 length: 13 residues. After removal of 11 bases from V and 6 bases from J, the junction contained 10 bases not matched to a gene. Germline V gene data show CDR1 as MDHEN and CDR2 as SYDVKM.

This clonotype was counted only a few times. The rearrangement joins TRBV13 to TRBJ2-3; D gene unclear. The V and J ends lost 5 bases and 2 bases respectively, with 14 bases between them. The CDR3 covers 15 residues. Germline V CDR1 and CDR2: PRHDT, FYEKMQ (reference sequence). The CDR3 DNA reads TGTGCCAGCAGCCCAGCCGAGTTTTTCACAGATACGCAGTATTTT. It is translated as CASSPAEFFTDTQYF.

Notes on this clonotype: The junction and the germline gene differ at one end; a read error may be behind it. The chain uses TRBV20-1 and TRBJ2-3; D possibly corresponds to TRBD2 (5 bases). The CDR3 covers 11 residues. Germline CDR1 reads DFQATT; CDR2 reads SNEGSKA (reference sequence). The CDR3 DNA reads TGCAGTACTAGTATGTCAGATACGCAGTATTTT. It yields the protein CSTSMSDTQYF.

This clonotype was counted a few times. V and J are TRBV6-2 or TRBV6-3 and TRBJ1-1; D remains unclear. The CDR3 totals 15 residues. Germline CDR1 and CDR2: MNHEY and SVGEGT. V lost 2 bases and J 6 bases, leaving 16 bases between the germline ends. The CDR3 is CASSYGRSVFPEAFF. The CDR3 DNA is TGTGCCAGCAGTTACGGGCGGAGTGTATTTCCTGAAGCTTTCTTT.

This clonotype was recorded only once. This CDR3 reads CATRMVVGPDTQYF. CDR3 nucleotides: TGTGCCACTCGGATGGTGGTAGGGCCAGATACGCAGTATTTT. The rearrangement uses TRBV15 and TRBJ2-3; D unclear. Looked up from germline, CDR1 is LNHNV and CDR2 is YYDKDF (reference sequence). With 9 bases removed from V and 4 bases from J, the gap between germline ends came to 17 bases. This CDR3 has 14 amino acids.

The chain employs TRBV6-2 or TRBV6-3 and TRBJ1-2; D unresolved. Per the germline V gene, CDR1 is MNHEY and CDR2 is SVGEGT. Deletions cut 5 bases from V and 5 bases from J, with 6 bases between. The CDR3 runs to 11 residues. CDR3 sequence reads: CASSRRYGYTF. In DNA, the CDR3 is TGTGCCAGCAGTAGGAGATATGGCTACACCTTC.

The chain employs TRBV7-2 and TRBJ2-1, with 9 bases lining up with TRBD2. The CDR3 loop spans 14 amino acids. Trimming at V came to 5 bases and at J to 9 bases, leaving 8 bases not matched to a gene. Germline V gene lookup returns CDR1 SGHTA and CDR2 FQGNSA. The DNA for the CDR3 is TGTGCCAGCAGCCTGCAGCGGGGGGTTGGTGAGCAGTTCTTC. Amino acid sequence: CASSLQRGVGEQFF. The whole variable domain, filled in from reference TRBV7-2 and TRBJ2-1, reads GAGVSQSPSNKVTEKGKDVELRCDPISGHTALYWYRQSLGQGLEFLIYFQGNSAPDKSGLPSDRFSAERTGGSVSTLTIQRTQQEDSAVYLCASSLQRGVGEQFFGPGTRLTVL.